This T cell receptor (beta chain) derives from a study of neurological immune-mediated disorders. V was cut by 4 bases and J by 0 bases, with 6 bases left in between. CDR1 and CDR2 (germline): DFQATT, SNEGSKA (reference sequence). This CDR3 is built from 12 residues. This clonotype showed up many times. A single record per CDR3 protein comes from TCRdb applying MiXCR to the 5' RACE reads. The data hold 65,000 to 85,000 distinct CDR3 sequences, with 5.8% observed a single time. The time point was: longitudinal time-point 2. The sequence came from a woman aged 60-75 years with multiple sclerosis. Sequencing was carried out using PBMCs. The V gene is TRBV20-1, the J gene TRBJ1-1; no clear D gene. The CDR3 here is CSATAMNTEAFF. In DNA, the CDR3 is TGCAGTGCTACAGCTATGAACACTGAAGCTTTCTTT.